This entry lists 5 T cell receptor beta chains sequenced from one sample in a study of Ad26.COV2.S vaccination and SARS-CoV-2 variants. The table came from immunoSEQ multiplex PCR; TCRdb's copy has only in-frame clones and leaves some out. The data contain hundreds of thousands of clones, around 90% of them singletons. Material: peripheral blood, obtained after recovery from COVID-19. The receptors here all came from a human donor who had recovered from COVID-19.

This chain links TRBV18 with TRBJ2-7; 9 bases are shared with TRBD1. CDR1 and CDR2 (germline): KGHSH, LQKENI. CDR3 length: 16 residues. V was clipped by 4 bases and J by 2 bases; unmatched bases: 9. The CDR3 DNA sequence: TGTGCCAGCTCACGGGACAGGGAGATAGTCGCCTACGAGCAGTACTTC. Protein product: CASSRDREIVAYEQYF.

The V gene is TRBV5-6, the J gene TRBJ2-5, with D perhaps TRBD2 (6 bases). The germline V gene has CDR1 SGHDT and CDR2 YYEEEE. V lost 4 bases, J lost 5 bases, and 24 bases lay in between. The CDR3 totals 17 residues. The CDR3 sequence is CASSPRGSRAWGETQYF. The DNA of the CDR3 is TGTGCCAGCAGCCCTCGGGGGAGCAGGGCCTGGGGGGAGACCCAGTACTTC.

The chain combines TRBV29-1 with TRBJ2-2; 7 bases are a match to TRBD1. The V gene end was trimmed by 7 bases and the J gene end by 5 bases; junction bases not matched to a gene: 10. Germline V gene lookup returns CDR1 SQVTM and CDR2 ANQGSEA. This CDR3 spans 14 amino acids. CDR3 nucleotide sequence: TGCAGCGCAAAGGGACAGAGCGTGACCGGGGAGCTGTTTTTT. As protein: CSAKGQSVTGELFF.

The CDR3 spells CASSRTGANTEAFF. CDR3 nucleotide sequence: TGTGCCAGCAGCCGGACAGGCGCGAACACTGAAGCTTTCTTT. This chain joins TRBV7-9 and TRBJ1-1; 7 positions agree with TRBD1. Looked up from germline, CDR1 is SEHNR and CDR2 is FQNEAQ (reference sequence). Trimming took 5 bases from V and 1 from J; bases not matched to a gene: 4. The CDR3 sequence is 14 residues long.

The chain carries TRBV12-3 or TRBV12-4 and TRBJ1-1, with a weak D call TRBD1 (5 bases). This CDR3 spans 13 amino acids. Between the trimmed V and J ends, which lost 7 bases and 4 bases, there was a span of 13 bases. CDR3 residues: CASILVGGTEAFF. For the CDR3, the DNA is TGTGCCAGCATCCTGGTGGGGGGCACTGAAGCTTTCTTT.